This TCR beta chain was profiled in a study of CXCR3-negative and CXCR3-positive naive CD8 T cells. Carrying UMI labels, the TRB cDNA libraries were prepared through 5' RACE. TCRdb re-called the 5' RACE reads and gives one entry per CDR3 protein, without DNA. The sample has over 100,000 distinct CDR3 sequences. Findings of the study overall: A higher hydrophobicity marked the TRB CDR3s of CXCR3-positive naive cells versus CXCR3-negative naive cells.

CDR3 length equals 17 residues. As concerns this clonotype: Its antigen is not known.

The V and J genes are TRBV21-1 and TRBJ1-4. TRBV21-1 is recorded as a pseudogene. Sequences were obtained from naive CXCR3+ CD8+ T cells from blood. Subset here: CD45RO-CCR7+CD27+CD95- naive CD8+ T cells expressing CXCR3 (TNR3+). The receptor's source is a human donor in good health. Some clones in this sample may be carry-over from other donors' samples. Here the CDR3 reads CASSNAHGLGYGEKLFF.